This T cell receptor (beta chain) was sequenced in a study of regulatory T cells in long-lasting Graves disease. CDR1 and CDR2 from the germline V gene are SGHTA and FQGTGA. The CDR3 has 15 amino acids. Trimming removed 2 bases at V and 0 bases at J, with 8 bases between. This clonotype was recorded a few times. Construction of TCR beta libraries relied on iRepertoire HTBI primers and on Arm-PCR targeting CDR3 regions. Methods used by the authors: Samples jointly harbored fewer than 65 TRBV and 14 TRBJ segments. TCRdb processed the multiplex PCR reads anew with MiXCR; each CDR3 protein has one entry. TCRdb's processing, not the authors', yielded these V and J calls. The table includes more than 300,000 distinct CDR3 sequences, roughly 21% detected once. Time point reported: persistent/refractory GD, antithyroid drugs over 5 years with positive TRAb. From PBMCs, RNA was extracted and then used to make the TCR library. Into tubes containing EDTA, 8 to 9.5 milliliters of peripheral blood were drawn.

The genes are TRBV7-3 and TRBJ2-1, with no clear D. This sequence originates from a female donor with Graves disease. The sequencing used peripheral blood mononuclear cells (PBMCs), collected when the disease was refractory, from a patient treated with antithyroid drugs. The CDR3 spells CASSLDQSSYNEQFF. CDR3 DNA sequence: TGTGCCAGCAGCTTAGATCAGAGCTCCTACAATGAGCAGTTCTTC. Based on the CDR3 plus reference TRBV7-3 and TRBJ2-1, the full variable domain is GAGVSQTPSNKVTEKGKYVELRCDPISGHTALYWYRQSLGQGPEFLIYFQGTGAADDSGLPNDRFFAVRPEGSVSTLKIQRTERGDSAVYLCASSLDQSSYNEQFFGPGTRLTVL.